This T cell receptor (beta chain) emerged from a study of Graves' ophthalmopathy and Graves' hyperthyroidism. Findings and caveats of the study: A 13-signature model separated ophthalmopathy from stable hyperthyroidism, reaching 85% to 90% sensitivity and approximately 81% specificity cross-validated.

TCR beta CDR3 amplification used RNA transcripts. HTBI primers served in a first-round RT-PCR, which a second-round multiplex PCR followed. TCRdb independently ran MiXCR on the multiplex PCR reads; one entry per CDR3 protein. Among 650,000 to 800,000 distinct CDR3 sequences listed, about 38% were seen once. Comments on this clonotype: Its antigen remains unidentified.

With 4 bases removed from V and 10 bases from J, the gap between germline ends came to 12 bases. CDR3 length: 11 residues. The germline gives CDR1 SQVTM, CDR2 ANQGSEA. The TCR sequence derives from an adult man with Graves' ophthalmopathy. Sequenced material: peripheral blood. The rearrangement links TRBV29-1 to TRBJ2-3, with D perhaps TRBD2 (6 bases). The CDR3 nucleotides read TGCAGCGTTGCGCTGGGGGACTCGCAGTATTTT. Its protein is CSVALGDSQYF.